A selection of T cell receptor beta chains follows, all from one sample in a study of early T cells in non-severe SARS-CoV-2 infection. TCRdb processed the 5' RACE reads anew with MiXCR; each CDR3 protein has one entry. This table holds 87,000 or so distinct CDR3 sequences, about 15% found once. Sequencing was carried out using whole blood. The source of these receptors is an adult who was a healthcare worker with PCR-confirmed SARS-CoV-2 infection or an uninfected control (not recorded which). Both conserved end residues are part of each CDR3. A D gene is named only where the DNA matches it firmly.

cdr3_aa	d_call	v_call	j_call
CASSFFPGQGEILSNQPQHF	TRBD1	TRBV7-8	TRBJ1-5
CASTLPGHTQYF	NA	TRBV28	TRBJ2-3
CASSPDGDFF	NA	TRBV6-1	TRBJ1-1
CSSLRGEETQYF	TRBD2	TRBV29-1	TRBJ2-5
CASSLEIKSSGNTIYF	NA	TRBV11-2	TRBJ1-3
CASSLRTSGGGSYEQYF	TRBD2	TRBV19	TRBJ2-7
CSGDTQETQYF	NA	TRBV29-1	TRBJ2-5
CASSPDRGRETEAFF	TRBD1	TRBV18	TRBJ1-1
CASSPGQDNSPLHF	TRBD1	TRBV3-1	TRBJ1-6
CASSRGGWRPYNEQFF	TRBD2	TRBV27	TRBJ2-1
CASSGRTGIFTYEQYF	TRBD1	TRBV28	TRBJ2-7
CASSEEGQLNTEAFF	NA	TRBV6-4	TRBJ1-1
CSVEGTEETQYF	NA	TRBV29-1	TRBJ2-5